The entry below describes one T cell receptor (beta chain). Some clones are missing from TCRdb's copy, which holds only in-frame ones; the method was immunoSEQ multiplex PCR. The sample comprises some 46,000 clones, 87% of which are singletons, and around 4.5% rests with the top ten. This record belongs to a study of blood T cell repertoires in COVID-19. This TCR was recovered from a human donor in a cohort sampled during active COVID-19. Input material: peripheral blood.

The CDR3 DNA reads as TGTGCCAGCAGCCCCTCCTGGACTAGCGGCTGGGAGCTGTTTTTT. Amino acid sequence: CASSPSWTSGWELFF. This chain links TRBV9 with TRBJ2-2; 10 positions agree with TRBD2. The CDR3 extends over 15 amino acids. V lost 4 bases, J lost 9 bases, and 9 bases stayed unmatched. Germline lookup yields CDR1 SGDLS and CDR2 YYNGEE.